This T cell receptor beta chain derives from a study of T-cell memory formation after mild COVID-19. Study-level information: Among the donors, TCR clusters were largely specific to each donor. Study-level points and caveats: CD4+ clones that contracted lay mainly in CM and EM; CD8+ ones lay in EMRA. Proof of SARS-CoV-2 specificity was absent for the second-wave clones that crested on day 37.

In the case of this clonotype: Its antigen remains unknown.

TCRdb re-called the 5' RACE reads with MiXCR, one entry per CDR3 protein. Among roughly 620,000 distinct CDR3 sequences listed, roughly 18% were seen once. Per the germline V gene, CDR1 is KGHDR and CDR2 is SFDVKD. V lost 5 bases to trimming and J lost 1 base, with 10 bases between them. The length of the CDR3 is 14 residues. The sequence derives from an adult woman who had mild COVID-19 (a few samples of this study predate the infection). Cell type and time point are not known. The chain employs TRBV24-1 and TRBJ2-5; D call uncertain. The sequencing sample was made of PBMCs or a T cell subset sorted from them (not recorded which). The CDR3 reads CATSGRYLQETQYF. The CDR3, as DNA: TGTGCCACCAGTGGCAGGTACCTCCAAGAGACCCAGTACTTC.